Presented here are 13 T cell receptor beta chains from one specimen sequenced in a study of beta chain features in type 1 diabetes. These receptors are not linked to any known antigen. Reverse transcription of all isolated RNA meant that expressed TCRB transcripts were sequenced. TCRdb's table, derived via immunoSEQ multiplex PCR, lists solely in-frame clones and lacks some. The data hold around 97,000 clones, with 25% to 35% observed a single time. Findings of the study overall: When Type 1 diabetes patients were examined, their TCRB CDR3s proved moderately but significantly shorter in all four CD4+ subsets.

The source material was central memory CD4+ T cells from blood. The receptors were gathered from a young woman with type 1 diabetes.

The J gene is TRBJ2-3, the V gene TRBV27; the match to TRBD2 covers 11 bases. After removal of 5 bases from V and 6 bases from J, the junction contained 7 bases not matched to a gene. The CDR3 totals 15 residues. Germline V gene sequence: CDR1 MNHEY, CDR2 SMNVEV (reference sequence). The CDR3 is CASSPRVAGGDTQYF. The CDR3 DNA is TGTGCCAGCAGTCCCCGGGTAGCGGGAGGGGATACGCAGTATTTT.

V and J are TRBV7-8 and TRBJ1-1; the D is unclear. Germline assignment: CDR1 SGHVS and CDR2 FQNEAQ. Trimming removed 5 bases at V and 13 bases at J, with 23 bases between. CDR3 length: 14 residues. The CDR3 DNA reads TGTGCCAGCAGCCCAACGACTGAGAGGGTCGTAGTTTTCTTT. Its translation is CASSPTTERVVVFF.

V and J are TRBV5-1 and TRBJ2-3; D is perhaps TRBD2 (7 bases). The ends were cut back, 1 base at V and 2 bases at J, with 23 bases in the middle. From germline, CDR1 is SGHRS and CDR2 YFSETQ. This CDR3 has 19 residues. CDR3 in amino acids: CASSLTPLGRGHTTDTQYF. In nucleotides, the CDR3 is TGCGCCAGCAGCTTGACACCCCTGGGGAGGGGACACACCACAGATACGCAGTATTTT.

The V call is TRBV19, the J call TRBJ1-5; TRBD1 matches at 8 bases. The CDR3 spans 15 residues. The germline gives CDR1 LNHDA, CDR2 SQIVND (reference sequence). Trimming removed 4 bases from V and 8 bases from J; junction bases left unmatched: 10. The CDR3 coding sequence is TGTGCCAGTAGTACTCTCGGACAGGGCGAGAAGCCCCAGCATTTT. It specifies CASSTLGQGEKPQHF.

The chain employs TRBV6-1 and TRBJ2-1; unclear D gene. Trimming took 6 bases from V and 7 from J, leaving 13 bases between them. The length of the CDR3 is 13 residues. Germline V gene data show CDR1 as MNHNS and CDR2 as SASEGT. The CDR3: CASSPPLRNEQFF. The DNA for the CDR3 is TGTGCCAGCAGCCCCCCCCTACGTAATGAGCAGTTCTTC.

The CDR3 nucleotides are TGTGCCAGTAACTACGACAGTACGGGCAATCAGCCCCAGCATTTT. As protein: CASNYDSTGNQPQHF. The chain has TRBV19 and TRBJ1-5, with D perhaps TRBD1 (5 bases). The CDR3 sequence is 15 residues long. Trimming removed 7 bases from V and 2 bases from J, with 15 bases in between. Germline assignment: CDR1 LNHDA and CDR2 SQIVND (reference sequence).

The sample holds a few counts of this clone. The chain joins TRBV30 to TRBJ2-5; tentative D call: TRBD2 (6 bases). Germline V gene data show CDR1 as GTSNPN and CDR2 as SVGIG (reference sequence). V lost 0 bases, J lost 7 bases, and 9 bases lay in between. This CDR3 contains 12 residues. CDR3 bases: TGTGCCTGGAGTGTACACGGGGGGACCCAGTACTTC. Amino acids: CAWSVHGGTQYF.

The rearrangement joins TRBV30 to TRBJ1-1; perhaps TRBD1 as D (6 bases). The CDR3 has 14 amino acids. In germline, CDR1 is GTSNPN, CDR2 SVGIG (reference sequence). The ends were cut back, 1 base at V and 0 bases at J, with 9 bases in the middle. Here the CDR3 DNA reads TGTGCCTGGAGTGCGGACAGATTGAACACTGAAGCTTTCTTT. As protein: CAWSADRLNTEAFF. Filled out from reference TRBV30 and TRBJ1-1, the complete variable domain reads SQTIHQWPATLVQPVGSPLSLECTVEGTSNPNLYWYRQAAGRGLQLLFYSVGIGQISSEVPQNLSASRPQDRQFILSSKKLLLSDSGFYLCAWSADRLNTEAFFGQGTRLTVV.

This clone was observed a handful of times. The chain employs TRBV28 and TRBJ2-7, with D possibly TRBD2 on 5 matching bases. Trimming stripped 1 base from V and 1 base from J, with 8 bases between. This CDR3 comprises 14 residues. CDR1 is MDHEN and CDR2 is SYDVKM in the germline V gene. The CDR3: CASSLSRGSYEQYF. In DNA form, the CDR3 reads TGTGCCAGCAGTTTATCACGGGGATCCTACGAGCAGTACTTC.

The chain employs TRBV7-9 and TRBJ2-7, with 7 bases fitting TRBD1. This CDR3 is built from 14 residues. Trimming removed 5 bases from V and 3 bases from J; junction bases left unmatched: 7. CDR1 is SEHNR and CDR2 is FQNEAQ in the germline V gene (reference sequence). In nucleotides, the CDR3 is TGTGCCAGCAGCACCCAGGGACAGCACTACGAGCAGTACGTC. Its protein is CASSTQGQHYEQYV.

The chain uses TRBV5-1 and TRBJ2-7; 7 bases agree with TRBD1. The V gene's germline CDR1 is SGHRS and CDR2 YFSETQ. The junction had 12 bases not matched to a gene; V was cut back by 5 bases and J by 1 base. The CDR3 extends over 16 amino acids. The CDR3 sequence: CASRGGQPLSSYEQYF. CDR3 bases: TGCGCCAGCAGAGGGGGACAGCCTCTTTCTTCCTACGAGCAGTACTTC.

V is TRBV28 and J is TRBJ1-5; 8 bases map to TRBD1. The CDR3 runs to 18 residues. Germline V gene data show CDR1 as MDHEN and CDR2 as SYDVKM. J gave up 1 base and V 1 base, and 9 bases lay outside the gene matches. CDR3 sequence (DNA): TGTGCCAGCAGTTTATTACCAGGGGGCATGGTAAGCAATCAGCCCCAGCATTTT. It translates to CASSLLPGGMVSNQPQHF.

In its sample, this clone was seen a few times. The genes are TRBV19 and TRBJ2-1; 8 nucleotides line up with TRBD1. The V segment lost 5 bases and the J segment 3 bases; nucleotides outside the gene matches: 9. The CDR3 runs 16 residues. The germline V gene encodes CDR1 LNHDA and CDR2 SQIVND (reference sequence). CDR3 region: CASSPTRDRNYNEQFF. CDR3 sequence (DNA): TGTGCCAGTAGTCCCACCCGGGACAGGAACTACAATGAGCAGTTCTTC.